These 19 T cell receptor beta chains were sequenced from one sample in a study of blood T cell repertoires in COVID-19. Profiled with immunoSEQ multiplex PCR; TCRdb holds only in-frame clones, not every one. The repertoire has about 180,000 clones, around 80% of them found once; the top ten carry about 7%. Sequenced sample: peripheral blood. The receptors stem from a man aged 70 or older with active or convalescent COVID-19.

The genes are TRBV24-1 and TRBJ2-1; 13 nucleotides match TRBD2. Germline V CDR1 and CDR2: KGHDR, SFDVKD. The CDR3 length is 16 residues. Trimming removed 5 bases from V and 13 bases from J; junction bases left unmatched: 13. CDR3 protein: CATSGGGLAGSGGQFF. DNA of the CDR3: TGTGCCACCAGTGGGGGGGGACTAGCGGGATCGGGAGGACAGTTCTTC.

This chain links TRBV7-9 with TRBJ2-3; 7 nucleotides line up with TRBD1. This CDR3 has 17 amino acids. The V gene end was trimmed by 2 bases and the J gene end by 2 bases; junction bases not matched to a gene: 10. Per germline, CDR1 SEHNR and CDR2 FQNEAQ (reference sequence). DNA for the CDR3: TGTGCCAGCAGCTTACTAACCGGGACAGACTTCACAGATACGCAGTATTTT. Translating it yields CASSLLTGTDFTDTQYF.

The chain combines TRBV30 with TRBJ2-5; 11 nucleotides agree with TRBD2. V lost 0 bases and J lost 4; bases outside the gene matches: 4. The length of the CDR3 is 15 residues. CDR1 is GTSNPN, CDR2 SVGIG, per germline (reference sequence). The CDR3 spells CAWSVGLAGGETQYF. The CDR3 nucleotides are TGTGCCTGGAGTGTTGGGCTAGCGGGGGGAGAGACCCAGTACTTC. The variable domain in full, with the rest retrieved from reference TRBV30 and TRBJ2-5, is SQTIHQWPATLVQPVGSPLSLECTVEGTSNPNLYWYRQAAGRGLQLLFYSVGIGQISSEVPQNLSASRPQDRQFILSSKKLLLSDSGFYLCAWSVGLAGGETQYFGPGTRLLVL.

A few counts support this clone. The V call is TRBV15, the J call TRBJ1-2; D remains unclear. The CDR3 sequence is 16 residues long. Trimming took off 1 base at V and 8 bases at J, with 20 bases between the two ends. Germline-derived CDR1 and CDR2 are LNHNV and YYDKDF (reference sequence). The CDR3 DNA reads TGTGCCACCAGCAGAGCCTCCGGCGTAGGGCGGGGAGGCTACACCTTC. The encoded protein is CATSRASGVGRGGYTF.

The V and J genes are TRBV6-5 and TRBJ2-1; D is possibly TRBD2 (6 bases). The ends were cut back, 2 bases at V and 1 base at J, with 12 bases in the middle. Germline CDR1 and CDR2: MNHEY and SVGAGI. The CDR3 covers 16 residues. In nucleotides, the CDR3 is TGTGCCAGCAGTTACGACCGGGGGATATCCTACAATGAGCAGTTCTTC. Its protein is CASSYDRGISYNEQFF.

This chain uses TRBV12-3 or TRBV12-4 with TRBJ1-2; the match to TRBD1 covers 8 bases. This CDR3 spans 13 amino acids. V trimming: 2 bases; J trimming: 9 bases; junction bases outside the gene matches: 5. CDR3 amino acids: CASSLFQGASYTF. Here the CDR3 DNA reads TGTGCCAGCAGTTTATTCCAGGGGGCTAGCTACACCTTC.

The CDR3 DNA sequence: TGTGCCAGCAGCTTAGGCGTGCTAGCGGGGGAGTACACCGGGGAGCTGTTTTTT. Amino acids: CASSLGVLAGEYTGELFF. The chain joins TRBV13 to TRBJ2-2; 10 bases fit TRBD2. The CDR3 length is 18 residues. Germline CDR1 and CDR2: PRHDT and FYEKMQ (reference sequence). After removal of 0 bases from V and 3 bases from J, the junction contained 7 bases not matched to a gene.

The rearrangement uses TRBV2 and TRBJ1-5; the match to TRBD1 covers 9 bases. The length of the CDR3 is 13 residues. Germline V gives CDR1 SNHLY, CDR2 FYNNEI. V lost 4 bases and J lost 5; bases outside the gene matches: 0. The CDR3 is CASSGTGDQPQHF. In nucleotides, the CDR3 is TGTGCCAGCAGTGGGACAGGGGATCAGCCCCAGCATTTT.

This clone has only one observation. The CDR3, as DNA: TGCGCCAGCAGCTTGGAGGGAGGTCCTGGAAACACCATATATTTT. Its protein product is CASSLEGGPGNTIYF. V usage is TRBV5-1 and J usage is TRBJ1-3; the D is unclear. V was cut by 0 bases and J by 2 bases, with 9 bases left in between. Germline V lookup: CDR1 SGHRS, CDR2 YFSETQ. The CDR3 contains 15 residues.

This clone is a singleton in its sample. The CDR3 nucleotides are TGTGCCAGCAGCACGCCCCAGGGGTCAAGGGAGACCCAGTACTTC. Its protein is CASSTPQGSRETQYF. This sequence joins TRBV7-9 and TRBJ2-5; D is perhaps TRBD1 (6 bases). The V gene lost 5 bases and the J gene lost 5 bases, with 18 bases spanning the gap. The CDR3 length is 15 residues. Germline values: CDR1 SEHNR, CDR2 FQNEAQ (reference sequence). The full variable domain, with the rest looked up from reference TRBV7-9 and TRBJ2-5, is DTGVSQNPRHKITKRGQNVTFRCDPISEHNRLYWYRQTLGQGPEFLTYFQNEAQLEKSRLLSDRFSAERPKGSFSTLEIQRTEQGDSAMYLCASSTPQGSRETQYFGPGTRLLVL.

The chain joins TRBV6-1 to TRBJ2-3, with D perhaps TRBD1 (5 bases). This CDR3 contains 16 residues. Germline values: CDR1 MNHNS, CDR2 SASEGT. V was cut by 4 bases and J by 3 bases, with 17 bases left in between. The CDR3: CASSADSGIGTDTQYF. CDR3 DNA: TGTGCCAGCAGTGCCGACTCAGGGATCGGGACAGATACGCAGTATTTT.

The sample holds a few counts of this clone. The rearrangement uses TRBV10-2 and TRBJ1-3; no firm D call. V was pared by 6 bases and J by 0 bases, with 12 bases between. The germline V gene encodes CDR1 WSHSY and CDR2 SAAADI. This CDR3 is built from 15 residues. The CDR3 spells CASSQTGSSGNTIYF. Written as DNA, the CDR3 is TGCGCCAGCAGCCAGACGGGGAGCTCTGGAAACACCATATATTTT.

This sequence joins TRBV6-2 or TRBV6-3 and TRBJ2-3; TRBD1 matches at 9 bases. The CDR3 contains 16 residues. Trimming at V came to 3 bases and at J to 0 bases, leaving 4 bases not matched to a gene. Germline assignment: CDR1 MNHEY and CDR2 SVGEGT. The chain's CDR3 is CASSYRQGDSTDTQYF. CDR3 nucleotides: TGTGCCAGCAGTTATAGACAGGGGGATAGCACAGATACGCAGTATTTT.

J is TRBJ1-1 and V is TRBV7-9, with TRBD1 as a possible D gene (6 bases). Germline assignment: CDR1 SEHNR and CDR2 FQNEAQ (reference sequence). V dropped 5 bases and J dropped 1 base, with 17 bases sitting between them. CDR3 size: 16 residues. Here the CDR3 DNA reads TGTGCCAGCAGCGGTGGGCAGGGGCTAGGGAACACTGAAGCTTTCTTT. It encodes CASSGGQGLGNTEAFF.

The V gene is TRBV4-3, the J gene TRBJ1-2; TRBD1 matches at 9 bases. Germline-derived CDR1 and CDR2 are LGHNA and YSLEER. V lost 3 bases and J lost 8; bases outside the gene matches: 13. The CDR3 length is 16 residues. CDR3 DNA sequence: TGCGCCAGCAGCCATAACAGGGGGCCTTCGTCTTACGGCTACACCTTC. Translation: CASSHNRGPSSYGYTF.

The rearrangement links TRBV5-4 to TRBJ1-1; TRBD1 aligns across 7 bases. Germline-derived CDR1 and CDR2 are SGHNT and YYREEE (reference sequence). There are 15 residues in the CDR3. With V trimmed by 5 bases and J by 5 bases, 12 bases remained unmatched. For the CDR3, the DNA is TGTGCCAGCAGACCCGACAGGGACAGAGAAACTGAAGCTTTCTTT. Translating it yields CASRPDRDRETEAFF.

The chain employs TRBV5-4 and TRBJ1-2; 8 bases map to TRBD1. Germline V gene lookup returns CDR1 SGHNT and CDR2 YYREEE (reference sequence). The CDR3 is 14 amino acids. J was trimmed by 7 bases and V by 3 bases; bases with no gene match: 8. The CDR3: CASSSGQGFSGYTF. The CDR3 DNA sequence: TGTGCCAGCAGCTCAGGACAGGGTTTTAGTGGCTACACCTTC.

The chain couples TRBV19 to TRBJ1-4, with 9 bases matching TRBD1. Unmatched junction bases numbered 8, after V lost 7 bases and J lost 8 bases. Per germline, CDR1 LNHDA and CDR2 SQIVND (reference sequence). There are 14 residues in the CDR3. DNA of the CDR3: TGTGCCAGTATTAACAGGGGGCAGGGGGAAAAACTGTTTTTT. Its translation: CASINRGQGEKLFF. The full variable domain, in which reference TRBV19 and TRBJ1-4 provide the parts outside the CDR3, is DGGITQSPKYLFRKEGQNVTLSCEQNLNHDAMYWYRQDPGQGLRLIYYSQIVNDFQKGDIAEGYSVSREKKESFPLTVTSAQKNPTAFYLCASINRGQGEKLFFGSGTQLSVL.

The J gene is TRBJ1-6, the V gene TRBV5-1; a weak D match, TRBD1 (5 bases). The CDR3 runs to 15 residues. Trimming took 4 bases from V and 5 from J, leaving 13 bases between them. Germline V lookup: CDR1 SGHRS, CDR2 YFSETQ. CDR3 loop: CASSPLGDHNSPLHF. For the CDR3, the DNA is TGCGCCAGCAGCCCCCTAGGGGATCATAATTCACCCCTCCACTTT.